This T cell receptor (beta chain) emerged from a study of T cell repertoires in cytomegalovirus infection. Whole-study context: Signatures in public TCR beta sequences pointed to both CMV infection and matching HLA type.

MiXCR was run by TCRdb on the reads, yielding one entry per CDR3 protein. The sample yields some 180,000 distinct CDR3 sequences, approximately 17% seen once. CDR1 and CDR2 (germline): SNHLY, FYNNEI. V was cut by 7 bases and J by 0 bases, with 3 bases left in between. The CDR3 spans 12 residues. Notes on this clonotype: What it binds is not known.

Study conclusions and caveats: CMV-specific HLA-C-restricted TCR beta clonotypes dominated the ex vivo response.

The chain combines TRBV2 with TRBJ1-4, with unresolved D. The source of this sequence is a human donor in good health (CMV status not recorded). Some clones in this sample may be carry-over from other donors' samples. What was sequenced was CD8+ T cells from PBMCs. The CDR3 bases are TGTGCCAGCACCGCAACTAATGAAAAACTGTTTTTT. Protein sequence: CASTATNEKLFF.